Listed below are T cell receptor beta chains from one sample, sequenced in a study of CD8+CD57+ T cells in acquired aplastic anemia. TCRdb fed the reads into MiXCR, producing one record per CDR3 protein. The profile shows approximately 150,000 distinct CDR3 sequences, roughly 50% of them singletons. Sequenced: sorted CD4+, CD8+, or CD8+CD57+ T cells (not recorded which) from PBMCs. These receptors came from a human donor with aplastic anemia. Both conserved end residues are part of each CDR3. A D gene is named only where the DNA matches it firmly. Only part of the rows carry a size: once, few, many, or a class if the clone is expanded.

cdr3_aa: CASTWDSQETQYF
cdr3_nt: TGTGCCAGCACCTGGGACAGCCAAGAGACCCAGTACTTC
d_call: TRBD1
v_call: TRBV7-9
j_call: TRBJ2-5
clone_size: many

cdr3_aa: CAISECAGPHYNEQFF
cdr3_nt: TGTGCCATCAGTGAGTGCGCGGGGCCCCACTACAATGAGCAGTTCTTC
d_call: NA
v_call: TRBV10-3
j_call: TRBJ2-1
clone_size: NA

cdr3_aa: CASSLTGMGGYTF
cdr3_nt: TGTGCCAGCAGTTTAACGGGGATGGGGGGCTACACCTTC
d_call: NA
v_call: TRBV12-3/TRBV12-4
j_call: TRBJ1-2
clone_size: NA

cdr3_aa: CASSPQNGPAGSERYF
cdr3_nt: TGTGCCAGCAGCCCACAAAACGGACCAGCGGGGTCCGAGCGGTACTTC
d_call: TRBD2
v_call: TRBV12-3/TRBV12-4
j_call: TRBJ2-7
clone_size: NA

cdr3_aa: CASSDLDWNSGNTIYF
cdr3_nt: TGTGCCAGCAGTGATCTGGACTGGAACTCTGGAAACACCATATATTTT
d_call: NA
v_call: TRBV25-1
j_call: TRBJ1-3
clone_size: many

cdr3_aa: CASSIEITGGVAYEQYF
cdr3_nt: TGTGCCAGTAGTATAGAGATTACGGGCGGGGTGGCCTACGAGCAGTACTTC
d_call: NA
v_call: TRBV19
j_call: TRBJ2-7
clone_size: NA

cdr3_aa: CASSFPPPQSNTEAFF
cdr3_nt: TGTGCCAGCAGTTTCCCACCTCCACAGTCCAACACTGAAGCTTTCTTT
d_call: NA
v_call: TRBV12-3/TRBV12-4
j_call: TRBJ1-1
clone_size: many

cdr3_aa: CASSLLRALYGYTF
cdr3_nt: TGTGCCAGCAGTTTATTGCGGGCCCTCTATGGCTACACCTTC
d_call: NA
v_call: TRBV27
j_call: TRBJ1-2
clone_size: NA

cdr3_aa: CASRSGLEINTEAFF
cdr3_nt: TGTGCCAGCAGGAGCGGCCTGGAAATAAACACTGAAGCTTTCTTT
d_call: NA
v_call: TRBV2
j_call: TRBJ1-1
clone_size: NA

cdr3_aa: CATSREGTGGYEQYF
cdr3_nt: TGTGCCACCAGCAGAGAAGGGACAGGGGGCTACGAGCAGTACTTC
d_call: TRBD1
v_call: TRBV15
j_call: TRBJ2-7
clone_size: once

cdr3_aa: CASSLGDYSNQPQHF
cdr3_nt: TGTGCCAGCAGCTTGGGGGATTATAGCAATCAGCCCCAGCATTTT
d_call: NA
v_call: TRBV7-9
j_call: TRBJ1-5
clone_size: many

cdr3_aa: CASSSPDSGNTIYF
cdr3_nt: TGTGCCAGCAGCTCGCCCGACTCTGGAAACACCATATATTTT
d_call: NA
v_call: TRBV7-9
j_call: TRBJ1-3
clone_size: many

cdr3_aa: CATRLTGTYQPQHF
cdr3_nt: TGTGCCACCAGGTTGACAGGGACCTATCAGCCCCAGCATTTT
d_call: TRBD1
v_call: TRBV24-1
j_call: TRBJ1-5
clone_size: once

cdr3_aa: CASSFEGLANTDTQYF
cdr3_nt: TGTGCCAGCAGCTTTGAGGGACTAGCGAACACAGATACGCAGTATTTT
d_call: TRBD2
v_call: TRBV11-2
j_call: TRBJ2-3
clone_size: NA